The present T cell receptor (beta chain) was sequenced within a study of chemoradiotherapy in HPV16-positive cancers. Study results and caveats: HPV-responsive T-cell expansion during chemoradiotherapy was linked to improved recurrence-free survival in HPV16-positive patients.

With respect to this clone: Its cognate antigen is unknown.

Samples were taken several times over chemoradiotherapy. Germline V gene sequence: CDR1 GTSNPN, CDR2 SVGIG (reference sequence). This CDR3 region has 15 residues. V shed 5 bases, J shed 3 bases, and the junction held 10 bases outside the gene matches. TCRdb's copy holds only in-frame clones and misses some; the assay was immunoSEQ multiplex PCR. The table shows over 3,500 clones, with about four fifths occurring only once. The clonotype was recovered from a human donor with HPV-associated anogenital cancer. The sample was tumor tissue, taken from a patient who underwent chemoradiotherapy. The chain employs TRBV30 and TRBJ1-5, with TRBD1 identical over 7 bases. CDR3 sequence: CAWASPGQFNQPQHF. CDR3 DNA: TGTGCCTGGGCTAGTCCGGGACAGTTCAATCAGCCCCAGCATTTT.